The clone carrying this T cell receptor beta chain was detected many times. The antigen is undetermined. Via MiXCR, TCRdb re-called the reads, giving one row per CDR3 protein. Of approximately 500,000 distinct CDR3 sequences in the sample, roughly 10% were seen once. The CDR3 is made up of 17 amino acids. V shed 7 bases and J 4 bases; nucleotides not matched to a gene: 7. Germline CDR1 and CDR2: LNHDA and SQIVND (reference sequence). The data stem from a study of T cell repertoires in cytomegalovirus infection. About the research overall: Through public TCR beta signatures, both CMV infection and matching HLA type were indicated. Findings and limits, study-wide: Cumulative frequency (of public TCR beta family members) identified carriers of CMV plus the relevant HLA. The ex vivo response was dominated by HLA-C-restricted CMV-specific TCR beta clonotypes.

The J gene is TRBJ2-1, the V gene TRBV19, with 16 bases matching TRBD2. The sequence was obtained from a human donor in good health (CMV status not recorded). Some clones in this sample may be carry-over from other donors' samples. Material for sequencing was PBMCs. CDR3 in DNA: TGTGCCAGTACCGGGACTAGCGGGAGGGCCTGGTACAATGAGCAGTTCTTC. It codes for CASTGTSGRAWYNEQFF. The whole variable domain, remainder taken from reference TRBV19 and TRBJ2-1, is DGGITQSPKYLFRKEGQNVTLSCEQNLNHDAMYWYRQDPGQGLRLIYYSQIVNDFQKGDIAEGYSVSREKKESFPLTVTSAQKNPTAFYLCASTGTSGRAWYNEQFFGPGTRLTVL.